The rows below give T cell receptor beta chains drawn from one sample of a study of cytomegalovirus exposure and HLA in healthy donors. Profiled with immunoSEQ multiplex PCR; TCRdb holds only in-frame clones, not every one. The data show 70,000 to 95,000 clones, 70% to 90% seen once. The sample was PBMCs. These receptors all come from a man younger than 35 in good health and CMV-seronegative. CDR3s include the opening cysteine and the closing phenylalanine or tryptophan. The order of the fields is D gene, J gene, V gene, CDR3 protein, CDR3 DNA. The D gene is left open where the match is weak.

NA | TRBJ1-1 | TRBV6-1 | CASTPGVMNTEAFF | TGTGCCAGTACTCCGGGAGTAATGAACACTGAAGCTTTCTTT
TRBD1 | TRBJ1-2 | TRBV6-5 | CASRDHRGLYGYTF | TGTGCCAGCAGGGACCACAGGGGGCTCTATGGCTACACCTTC
NA | TRBJ1-6 | TRBV19 | CASTRSSYNSPLHF | TGTGCCAGTACTCGGAGCTCCTATAATTCACCCCTCCACTTT
NA | TRBJ2-2 | TRBV19 | CASTAGQIAWELFF | TGTGCCAGTACAGCGGGACAAATAGCCTGGGAGCTGTTTTTT
NA | TRBJ2-1 | TRBV2 | CASSSNRYNEQFF | TGTGCCAGCAGCTCAAACAGGTACAATGAGCAGTTCTTC
NA | TRBJ2-7 | TRBV18 | CASSPRAAAYEQYF | TGTGCCAGCTCACCACGGGCAGCTGCCTACGAGCAGTACTTC
NA | TRBJ1-1 | TRBV27 | CASSLSSPLGDTEAFF | TGTGCCAGCAGTTTATCGTCCCCTCTGGGAGACACTGAAGCTTTCTTT
NA | TRBJ2-7 | TRBV5-1 | CASSLPGEYEQYF | TGCGCCAGCAGCTTGCCAGGGGAGTACGAGCAGTACTTC
TRBD1 | TRBJ1-1 | TRBV19 | CASSIYLTGDTEAFF | TGTGCCAGTAGTATCTATCTGACAGGGGACACTGAAGCTTTCTTT
NA | TRBJ1-1 | TRBV5-1 | CASSLATGNAGGGAFF | TGCGCCAGCAGCTTGGCCACAGGGAACGCCGGAGGAGGAGCTTTCTTT